A selection of T cell receptor beta chains follows, all from one sample in a study of cytomegalovirus exposure and HLA in healthy donors. Using immunoSEQ multiplex PCR, the repertoire was profiled, and TCRdb retains in-frame clones only, with some absent. The sample contains around 230,000 clones, 78% of which appear only once. The source material was PBMCs. These receptors were collected from a boy aged 5-17 years in good health and CMV-seronegative. CDR3s include the opening cysteine and the closing phenylalanine or tryptophan. Fields, in order: CDR3 DNA, CDR3 protein, D gene, clone size, J gene, V gene. The D gene is left open where the match is weak. Expanded clones get a size class; other rows say once, few or many, or leave the size out.

cdr3_nt: TGTGCCAGCAGCTTTTCCGTCTCCTACGAGCAGTACTTC
cdr3_aa: CASSFSVSYEQYF
d_call: -
clone_size: -
j_call: TRBJ2-7
v_call: TRBV5-6

cdr3_nt: TGTGCCAGCAGCCCGGGACAGGGTAGGTCCTACGAGCAGTACTTC
cdr3_aa: CASSPGQGRSYEQYF
d_call: TRBD1
clone_size: once
j_call: TRBJ2-7
v_call: TRBV11-3

cdr3_nt: TGTGCCTGGAGTGACGGGGGAGGTAGGGAGCAGTTCTTC
cdr3_aa: CAWSDGGGREQFF
d_call: -
clone_size: -
j_call: TRBJ2-1
v_call: TRBV30

cdr3_nt: TGCAGCGTCGATGACAGGGGAAGGGGCACTGAAGCTTTCTTT
cdr3_aa: CSVDDRGRGTEAFF
d_call: TRBD1
clone_size: -
j_call: TRBJ1-1
v_call: TRBV29-1

cdr3_nt: TGTGCCAGCAGCCAGGGGCAAGATCAGCCCCAGCATTTT
cdr3_aa: CASSQGQDQPQHF
d_call: -
clone_size: -
j_call: TRBJ1-5
v_call: TRBV4-2

cdr3_nt: TGTGCCAGTAGTATTGGGACAGGGGTTGGCTATGGCTACACCTTC
cdr3_aa: CASSIGTGVGYGYTF
d_call: TRBD1
clone_size: -
j_call: TRBJ1-2
v_call: TRBV19

cdr3_nt: TGTGCTAGTTCCAGCTCTGGGGCCAACGTCCTGACTTTC
cdr3_aa: CASSSSGANVLTF
d_call: -
clone_size: -
j_call: TRBJ2-6
v_call: TRBV12-5

cdr3_nt: TGTGCCAGCAGCCCCGAGACAGGGGGTCGCGGTCAGCCCCAGCATTTT
cdr3_aa: CASSPETGGRGQPQHF
d_call: TRBD1
clone_size: few
j_call: TRBJ1-5
v_call: TRBV7-8

cdr3_nt: TGTGCCATTCGCGACAGGAGCTCCTACAATGAGCAGTTCTTC
cdr3_aa: CAIRDRSSYNEQFF
d_call: -
clone_size: -
j_call: TRBJ2-1
v_call: TRBV13

cdr3_nt: TGTGCCAGCAGCCCCAGAGGGCGCGGGAGAGCTTACGAGCAGTACTTC
cdr3_aa: CASSPRGRGRAYEQYF
d_call: TRBD2
clone_size: -
j_call: TRBJ2-7
v_call: TRBV7-8

cdr3_nt: TGTGCCAGCGCTGGGGCTGGCAGGGAAATCAGCGAGCAGTACTTC
cdr3_aa: CASAGAGREISEQYF
d_call: -
clone_size: -
j_call: TRBJ2-7
v_call: TRBV6-1

cdr3_nt: TGTGCCAGCAGCCCCACAGGGAGCTCCTACGAGCAGTACTTC
cdr3_aa: CASSPTGSSYEQYF
d_call: -
clone_size: -
j_call: TRBJ2-7
v_call: TRBV7-3

cdr3_nt: TGTGCCAGCACCTACGGGACAGGGAATTCACCCCTCCACTTT
cdr3_aa: CASTYGTGNSPLHF
d_call: TRBD1
clone_size: -
j_call: TRBJ1-6
v_call: TRBV2

cdr3_nt: TGCGCCAGCAGCTTGGGGGCAGATTTCACAGATACGCAGTATTTT
cdr3_aa: CASSLGADFTDTQYF
d_call: -
clone_size: -
j_call: TRBJ2-3
v_call: TRBV5-1

cdr3_nt: TGCGCCAGCAGCTTGGTACTAGCGGGAGGGGATGAGCAGTTCTTC
cdr3_aa: CASSLVLAGGDEQFF
d_call: TRBD2
clone_size: -
j_call: TRBJ2-1
v_call: TRBV5-1

cdr3_nt: TGTGCCAGCAGCCCCCGGGGGAGCGGGGGCCACCACAATGAGCAGTTCTTC
cdr3_aa: CASSPRGSGGHHNEQFF
d_call: TRBD2
clone_size: -
j_call: TRBJ2-1
v_call: TRBV7-3

cdr3_nt: TGTGCCAGCAGCGTCGGGGAGGGCGCCGGGGAGCTGTTTTTT
cdr3_aa: CASSVGEGAGELFF
d_call: TRBD2
clone_size: -
j_call: TRBJ2-2
v_call: TRBV9

cdr3_nt: TGTGCCAGCAGCGTGGGGTCGAACGGGAGAACAGATACGCAGTATTTT
cdr3_aa: CASSVGSNGRTDTQYF
d_call: -
clone_size: -
j_call: TRBJ2-3
v_call: TRBV5-8

cdr3_nt: TGTGCCAGCAGAGGAGCTCTCAGCACAGATACGCAGTATTTT
cdr3_aa: CASRGALSTDTQYF
d_call: -
clone_size: -
j_call: TRBJ2-3
v_call: TRBV2

cdr3_nt: TGTGCCAGCAGTGAAAGTGGCAGAAGAAACTATGGCTACACCTTC
cdr3_aa: CASSESGRRNYGYTF
d_call: -
clone_size: few
j_call: TRBJ1-2
v_call: TRBV6-1

cdr3_nt: TGTGCCAGCAGCGAAGAAGCGATTGGTGAAAAACTGTTTTTT
cdr3_aa: CASSEEAIGEKLFF
d_call: -
clone_size: -
j_call: TRBJ1-4
v_call: TRBV6-1

cdr3_nt: TGTGCCAGCAGCCCAGACCCGAGCGCCGGGGAGCTGTTTTTT
cdr3_aa: CASSPDPSAGELFF
d_call: -
clone_size: -
j_call: TRBJ2-2
v_call: TRBV11-2